This T cell receptor beta chain was obtained from a study of a mutant IDH1 vaccine in newly diagnosed glioma. Across the whole study: Most patients had radiochemotherapy with temozolomide before enrollment; others had one alone. Study-wide results and caveats: Top peripheral T cell clonotype shifts appeared unrelated to pseudoprogression. Vaccine-induced immune responses occurred in roughly 93% of patients.

Assay used: immunoSEQ multiplex PCR; TCRdb lists only in-frame clones, some missing. The sample has 25,000 to 35,000 clones; approximately 90% are singletons. Time point described: week 23, last vaccination. What each vaccine dose contained was 300 ug of mutant IDH1 20-mer peptide, accompanied by topical imiquimod. The astrocytomas were IDH1-mutant, ATRX-negative, and WHO grade 3 or 4. Of note for this clone: Antigen unknown.

The CDR3 has 17 residues. The germline CDR1 and CDR2 sequences are MRHNA and SNTAGT. J was trimmed by 5 bases and V by 5 bases; bases with no gene match: 8. Sequences were derived from PBMCs, sampled from a glioma patient whose treatment included an IDH1 peptide vaccine. The chain couples TRBV6-4 to TRBJ2-1; the match to TRBD2 covers 14 bases. This TCR came from a man aged 40-49 years with glioma. As DNA, the CDR3 is TGTGCCAGCAGTAACGAGACTAGCGGGGGGGGTCACAATGAGCAGTTCTTC. Amino acid sequence: CASSNETSGGGHNEQFF.